These T cell receptor beta chains were read from a single sample in a study of control samples from healthy donors and cancer patients. The repertoire was sequenced with immunoSEQ multiplex PCR; TCRdb's copy has only in-frame clones and lacks some. The table lists about 180,000 clones, about 92% of them singletons, with 1.4% in the top ten. The specimen was blood. The receptor set was obtained from a man aged 25 to 40 in good health. Both conserved end residues are part of each CDR3. A D gene is named only where the DNA matches it firmly. The size of a clone is reported for some rows only, either as once, few or many, or as a class for expanded clones.

clone_size j_call d_call v_call cdr3_nt cdr3_aa
NA TRBJ2-7 NA TRBV5-5 TGTGCCAGCAGCTTGGAGGCCGGGGCGGCCTACGAGCAGTACTTC CASSLEAGAAYEQYF
NA TRBJ2-3 NA TRBV5-1 TGCGCCAGCAGCCCGGGCGGGGTAGCTCAGACAGATACGCAGTATTTT CASSPGGVAQTDTQYF
NA TRBJ1-5 NA TRBV9 TGTGCCAGCAGCGTAATTGGGACCGACAGCAATCAGCCCCAGCATTTT CASSVIGTDSNQPQHF
NA TRBJ1-2 NA TRBV6-2/TRBV6-3 TGTGCCAGCAGTTACGCCTTGGCGGGGGCCAACTATGGCTACACCTTC CASSYALAGANYGYTF
NA TRBJ1-2 NA TRBV28 TGTGCCAGCAGTTTCCGCAGGGCCCTATACGGCTACACCTTC CASSFRRALYGYTF
NA TRBJ1-1 NA TRBV30 TGTGCCTGGAGCGACGGGGACAACACTGAAGCTTTCTTT CAWSDGDNTEAFF
NA TRBJ1-2 NA TRBV27 TGTGCCAGCCGGCCGGAGGCGGGGGGCAACTATGGCTACACCTTC CASRPEAGGNYGYTF
once TRBJ2-5 TRBD1 TRBV19 TGTGCCAGTAGTGCGTGGGACAGGGCTCAAGAGACCCAGTACTTC CASSAWDRAQETQYF
NA TRBJ1-5 NA TRBV19 TGTGCCAGTAGTCAAGGGGAGCGCAATCAGCCCCAGCATTTT CASSQGERNQPQHF
NA TRBJ2-2 NA TRBV12-3/TRBV12-4 TGTGCCAGCAGGAGTCAAATTACCGGGGAGCTGTTTTTT CASRSQITGELFF
NA TRBJ1-3 TRBD1 TRBV28 TGTGCCAGCAGTTTTTCGGGACAGGGAAACACCATATATTTT CASSFSGQGNTIYF
NA TRBJ2-7 NA TRBV7-9 TGTGCCAGCAGCTACGGGACCCTCGAGCAGTACTTC CASSYGTLEQYF
NA TRBJ1-4 TRBD1 TRBV16 TGTGCCAGCAGCCACCCAGGACAGGGTAATGAAAAACTGTTTTTT CASSHPGQGNEKLFF
NA TRBJ2-1 NA TRBV7-9 TGTGCCAGCAGCTTAGCGCGGCTGATCTCCTACAATGAGCAGTTCTTC CASSLARLISYNEQFF
once TRBJ1-3 TRBD1 TRBV18 TGTGCCAGCTCACCCGAGGGGGCCGGAAACACCATATATTTT CASSPEGAGNTIYF
NA TRBJ2-5 NA TRBV7-9 TGTGCCAGCAGCTTCGGAGAAGAGACCCAGTACTTC CASSFGEETQYF
NA TRBJ2-1 TRBD2 TRBV2 TGTGCCAGCGCATCGGGGACTAGCGGAAATGAGCAGTTCTTC CASASGTSGNEQFF
NA TRBJ2-7 TRBD2 TRBV3-1/TRBV3-2 TGTGCCAGCAGCCACTCCTTGACAGCGGGGGTGAGCGAGCAGTACTTC CASSHSLTAGVSEQYF
NA TRBJ2-2 NA TRBV5-3 TGTGCCAGAAGCTCCCGACAGAAGAACACCGGGGAGCTGTTTTTT CARSSRQKNTGELFF
NA TRBJ2-7 NA TRBV4-2 TGTGCCAGCAGCCAAGAGCTGGCGGGGGCCGGGTACGAGCAGTACTTC CASSQELAGAGYEQYF
NA TRBJ1-2 TRBD1 TRBV6-2/TRBV6-3 TGTGCCAGCAGTTACCCGGGACAGGGAGCCTATGGCTACACCTTC CASSYPGQGAYGYTF
NA TRBJ2-3 TRBD2 TRBV24-1 TGTGCCACCAGCGCGACTAGCGGGGGCAGTACGCAGTATTTT CATSATSGGSTQYF
NA TRBJ1-1 NA TRBV6-1 TGTGCCAGCAGTGAAGCGTACGGGAACACTGAAGCTTTCTTT CASSEAYGNTEAFF
NA TRBJ1-4 NA TRBV7-9 TGTGCCAGCACCCCCGTTGGAAAACTGTTTTTT CASTPVGKLFF
NA TRBJ1-3 NA TRBV28 TGTGCCAGCAGTACCCGACCGGGTAGTGGAAACACCATATATTTT CASSTRPGSGNTIYF
NA TRBJ2-5 NA TRBV2 TGTGCCAGCAGTGTCAGGGGTGAGACCCAGTACTTC CASSVRGETQYF
once TRBJ1-5 TRBD1 TRBV7-2 TGTGCCAGCAGCTTGGGGACAGGGGGTAATCAGCCCCAGCATTTT CASSLGTGGNQPQHF
NA TRBJ2-1 NA TRBV11-2 TGTGCCAGCAGAGACTACAATGAGCAGTTCTTC CASRDYNEQFF
NA TRBJ1-3 NA TRBV12-1 TGTGCCAGCAGCTTACGCTCTGGAAACACCATATATTTT CASSLRSGNTIYF
NA TRBJ1-6 NA TRBV30 TGTGCCTGGGCCTGGCGGGTTGCGATTAATTCACCCCTCCACTTT CAWAWRVAINSPLHF
NA TRBJ2-7 NA TRBV10-2 TGCGCCAGCAGTGATACCGCCTACGGGGGACGAGCTTACGAGCAGTACTTC CASSDTAYGGRAYEQYF
NA TRBJ1-1 TRBD1 TRBV4-3 TGCGCCAGCAGCCAGGGGACAGTGGGCACTGAAGCTTTCTTT CASSQGTVGTEAFF
NA TRBJ2-1 NA TRBV10-2 TGCGCCAGCATGGGGGAGGCCATTATTAATGAGCAGTTCTTC CASMGEAIINEQFF
NA TRBJ1-2 TRBD1 TRBV18 TGTGCCAGCTCACCAACTGGACAGGGGGTTCTTGGCTACACCTTC CASSPTGQGVLGYTF
NA TRBJ2-2 NA TRBV12-3/TRBV12-4 TGTGCCAGCAGTTTATCAGGGAAACTGTTTTTT CASSLSGKLFF
NA TRBJ2-1 TRBD2 TRBV29-1 TGCAGCGCCGGGGGCGGGGGGAGAGAGGAGCAGTTCTTC CSAGGGGREEQFF
once TRBJ2-7 NA TRBV30 TGTGCCTGGAGACCCGGGACCTCCTACGAGCAGTACTTC CAWRPGTSYEQYF
NA TRBJ2-5 NA TRBV7-9 TGTGCCAGCAGCTTACTGGACAAGGGGGAGACCCAGTACTTC CASSLLDKGETQYF
NA TRBJ2-5 TRBD2 TRBV7-9 TGTGCCAGCAGCCCCGGGACTAGCAGAGAGACCCAGTACTTC CASSPGTSRETQYF
NA TRBJ1-3 NA TRBV14 TGTGCCAGCAGCCGGTTCGTGGCCGGAAACACCATATATTTT CASSRFVAGNTIYF
NA TRBJ1-2 TRBD1 TRBV28 TGTGCCAGCAGTTTGCGGGGGACAGGGGTGAGTGGCTATGGCTACACCTTC CASSLRGTGVSGYGYTF
NA TRBJ1-1 NA TRBV28 TGTGCCAGCAGTTCCTCAGTCGGGCCGGGAGCTTTCTTT CASSSSVGPGAFF
NA TRBJ2-7 TRBD1 TRBV7-8 TGTGCCAGCAGCCCATTAGTACAGGGGCTGGTGGGGGAGCAGTACTTC CASSPLVQGLVGEQYF
NA TRBJ2-3 NA TRBV6-6 TGTGCCAGCGCCCCGTTGGGCGGGACCGGACCAGATACGCAGTATTTT CASAPLGGTGPDTQYF
NA TRBJ1-5 NA TRBV7-9 TGTGCCAGCAGCTTATCGGGGGGGAAAAATCAGCCCCAGCATTTT CASSLSGGKNQPQHF
NA TRBJ1-4 NA TRBV18 TGTGCCACCTGTTTACGCGCTAATGAAAAACTGTTTTTT CATCLRANEKLFF
NA TRBJ1-2 TRBD1 TRBV4-1 TGCGCCAGCAGCCTCTCGTTGGGACAGGGGCGATACGGAAACTATGGCTACACCTTC CASSLSLGQGRYGNYGYTF
NA TRBJ1-5 TRBD1 TRBV5-1 TGCGCCAGCAGCTTGGACCCCTGGACAGGTCAGCCCCAGCATTTT CASSLDPWTGQPQHF
NA TRBJ1-2 NA TRBV2 TGTGCCAGCAGTGAGCCGACAGGAGCCTATGGCTACACCTTC CASSEPTGAYGYTF
NA TRBJ2-7 NA TRBV18 TGTGCCAGCTCACCCGACCTAGCGAAGGCCTACGAGCAGTACTTC CASSPDLAKAYEQYF
NA TRBJ1-5 NA TRBV19 TGTGCCAGTATACCCAGGGGTAGTAGCAATCAGCCCCAGCATTTT CASIPRGSSNQPQHF
NA TRBJ2-1 TRBD2 TRBV29-1 TGCAGCGGACGGGGGGTGGGCAATGAGCAGTTCTTC CSGRGVGNEQFF
NA TRBJ1-2 NA TRBV6-1 TGTGCCAGCAGTGAGGCGGGGGGATATGGCTACACCTTC CASSEAGGYGYTF
NA TRBJ1-2 TRBD1 TRBV15 TGTGCCACCAGCAGATGGGACAGGGACTATGGCTACACCTTC CATSRWDRDYGYTF